This T cell receptor beta chain came from a study of identical twins. The sample holds a few counts of this clonotype. cDNA molecules carried unique molecular identifiers, and template switching added a universal primer site. TCRdb reanalysed the 5' RACE reads using MiXCR and keeps one entry per CDR3 protein. The table lists around 450,000 distinct CDR3 sequences, 14% of them singletons, with roughly 0.56% in the top ten. These data were also filed under a second study, of yellow fever vaccine responses in identical twins. Per that study: Each twin's T cell response to the vaccine was reported to look partly convergent and partly personalized.

Sequenced: CD4+ T cells sorted from blood. The sequence was collected from a woman under 30 in good health.

The CDR3 nucleotides read TGCAGTGCTAGAGATCGCGTCGGGATTTCCTACGAGCAGTACTTC. It is translated as CSARDRVGISYEQYF. The rearrangement joins TRBV20-1 to TRBJ2-7; TRBD2 is a possible D gene (5 bases). The CDR3 sequence is 15 residues long. CDR1 and CDR2 (germline): DFQATT, SNEGSKA (reference sequence). The germline V and J ends were trimmed by 0 bases and 1 base, with 13 bases remaining between them.